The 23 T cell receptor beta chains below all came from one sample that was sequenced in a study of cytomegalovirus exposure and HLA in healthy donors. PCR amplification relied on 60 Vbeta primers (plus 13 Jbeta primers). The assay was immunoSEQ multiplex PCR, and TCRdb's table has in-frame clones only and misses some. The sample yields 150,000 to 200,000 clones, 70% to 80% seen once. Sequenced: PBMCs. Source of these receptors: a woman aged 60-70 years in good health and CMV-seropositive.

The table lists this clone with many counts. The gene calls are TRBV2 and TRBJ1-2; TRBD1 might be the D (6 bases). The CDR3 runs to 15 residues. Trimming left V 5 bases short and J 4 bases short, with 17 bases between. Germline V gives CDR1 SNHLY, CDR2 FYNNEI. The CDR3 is CASSPEGGGGYGYTF. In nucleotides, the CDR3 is TGTGCCAGCAGTCCGGAGGGGGGGGGCGGCTATGGCTACACCTTC. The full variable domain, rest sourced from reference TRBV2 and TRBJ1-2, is EPEVTQTPSHQVTQMGQEVILRCVPISNHLYFYWYRQILGQKVEFLVSFYNNEISEKSEIFDDQFSVERPDGSNFTLKIRSTKLEDSAMYFCASSPEGGGGYGYTFGSGTRLTVV.

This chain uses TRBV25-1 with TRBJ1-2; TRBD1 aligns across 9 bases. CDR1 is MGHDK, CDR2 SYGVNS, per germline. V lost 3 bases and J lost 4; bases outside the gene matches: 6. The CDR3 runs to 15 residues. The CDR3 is CASSDRDRGIYGYTF. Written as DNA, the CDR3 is TGTGCCAGCAGTGACCGCGACAGGGGGATCTATGGCTACACCTTC.

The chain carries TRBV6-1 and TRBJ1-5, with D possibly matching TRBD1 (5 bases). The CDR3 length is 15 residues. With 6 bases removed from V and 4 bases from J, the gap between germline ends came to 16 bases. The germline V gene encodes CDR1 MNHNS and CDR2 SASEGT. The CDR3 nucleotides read TGTGCCAGCAGACCGGTGGGCAGGGAAAATCAGCCCCAGCATTTT. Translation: CASRPVGRENQPQHF.

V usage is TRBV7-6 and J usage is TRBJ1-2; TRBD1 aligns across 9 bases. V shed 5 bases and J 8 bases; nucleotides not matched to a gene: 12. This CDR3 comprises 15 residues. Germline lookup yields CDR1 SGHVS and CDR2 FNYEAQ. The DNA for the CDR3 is TGTGCCAGCAGCCCCCGGGACAGGGTATTTTCAGGCTACACCTTC. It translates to CASSPRDRVFSGYTF.

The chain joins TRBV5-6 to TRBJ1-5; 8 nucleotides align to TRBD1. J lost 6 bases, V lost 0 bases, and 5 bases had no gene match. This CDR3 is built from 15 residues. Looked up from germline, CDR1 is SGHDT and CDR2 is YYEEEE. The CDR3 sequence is CASSLAQGAGQPQHF. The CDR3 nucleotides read TGTGCCAGCAGCTTGGCCCAGGGGGCCGGTCAGCCCCAGCATTTT.

The CDR3 nucleotides are TGTGCCAGCAGTCCCCGGGGAGGGACTAATCAGCCCCAGCATTTT. Translating gives CASSPRGGTNQPQHF. The chain is built from TRBV7-9 and TRBJ1-5, with TRBD1 as a possible D gene (5 bases). V was shortened by 6 bases and J by 4 bases, with 16 bases between the two germline ends. The CDR3 consists of 15 residues. CDR1 and CDR2 (germline): SEHNR, FQNEAQ (reference sequence).

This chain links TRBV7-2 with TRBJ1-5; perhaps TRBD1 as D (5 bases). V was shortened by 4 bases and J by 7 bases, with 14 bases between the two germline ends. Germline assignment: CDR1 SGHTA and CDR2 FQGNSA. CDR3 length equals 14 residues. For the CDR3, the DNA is TGTGCCAGCAGCTCCACCTACAGGCTCCAGCCCCAGCATTTT. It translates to CASSSTYRLQPQHF.

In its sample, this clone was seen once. CDR3 amino acids: CSVSTGTPNSPLHF. The CDR3 DNA is TGCAGCGTTTCGACCGGGACACCGAATTCACCCCTCCACTTT. The chain uses TRBV29-1 and TRBJ1-6, with D possibly matching TRBD1 (6 bases). V lost 5 bases, J lost 7 bases, and 15 bases lay in between. The V gene's germline CDR1 is SQVTM and CDR2 ANQGSEA. This CDR3 spans 14 amino acids.

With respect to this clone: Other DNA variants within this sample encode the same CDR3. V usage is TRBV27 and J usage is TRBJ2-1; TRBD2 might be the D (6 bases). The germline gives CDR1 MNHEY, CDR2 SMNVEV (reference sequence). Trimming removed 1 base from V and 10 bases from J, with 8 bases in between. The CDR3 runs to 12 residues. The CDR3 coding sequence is TGTGCCAGCAGTTTATGGGGGGACGAGCAGTTCTTC. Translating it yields CASSLWGDEQFF.

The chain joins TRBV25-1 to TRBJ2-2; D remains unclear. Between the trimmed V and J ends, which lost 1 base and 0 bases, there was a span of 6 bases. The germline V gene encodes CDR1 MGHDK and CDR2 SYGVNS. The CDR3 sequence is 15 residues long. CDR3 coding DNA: TGTGCCAGCAGTGAATCACTACCGAACACCGGGGAGCTGTTTTTT. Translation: CASSESLPNTGELFF.

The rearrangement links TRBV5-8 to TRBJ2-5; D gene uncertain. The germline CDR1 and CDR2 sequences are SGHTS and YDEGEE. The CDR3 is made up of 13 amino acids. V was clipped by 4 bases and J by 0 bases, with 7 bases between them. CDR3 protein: CASSLSHQETQYF. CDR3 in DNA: TGTGCCAGCAGCCTAAGCCACCAAGAGACCCAGTACTTC.

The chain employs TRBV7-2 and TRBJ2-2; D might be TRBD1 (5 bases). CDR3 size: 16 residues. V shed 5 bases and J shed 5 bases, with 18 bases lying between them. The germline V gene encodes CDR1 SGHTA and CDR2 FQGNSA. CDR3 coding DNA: TGTGCCAGCAGCGCCCGAAAGAGGACACCGACCGGGGAGCTGTTTTTT. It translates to CASSARKRTPTGELFF.

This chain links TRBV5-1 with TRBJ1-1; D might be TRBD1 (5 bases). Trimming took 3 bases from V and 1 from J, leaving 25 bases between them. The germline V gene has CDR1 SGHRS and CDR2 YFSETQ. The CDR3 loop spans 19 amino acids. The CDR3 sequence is CASSYSQGRPGKGNTEAFF. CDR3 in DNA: TGCGCCAGCAGCTACTCTCAGGGTAGACCAGGGAAGGGGAACACTGAAGCTTTCTTT.

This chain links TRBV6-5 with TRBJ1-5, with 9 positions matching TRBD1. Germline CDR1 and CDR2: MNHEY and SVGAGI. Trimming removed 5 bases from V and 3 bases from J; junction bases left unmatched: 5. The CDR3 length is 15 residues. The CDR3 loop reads CASSRDRAPNQPQHF. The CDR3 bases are TGTGCCAGCAGTCGGGACAGGGCCCCCAATCAGCCCCAGCATTTT.

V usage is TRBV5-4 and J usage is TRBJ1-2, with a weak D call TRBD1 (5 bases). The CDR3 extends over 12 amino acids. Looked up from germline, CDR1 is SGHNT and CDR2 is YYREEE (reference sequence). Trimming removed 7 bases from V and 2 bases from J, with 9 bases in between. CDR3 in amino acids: CASQSGNYGYTF. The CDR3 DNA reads TGTGCCAGCCAATCAGGGAACTATGGCTACACCTTC.

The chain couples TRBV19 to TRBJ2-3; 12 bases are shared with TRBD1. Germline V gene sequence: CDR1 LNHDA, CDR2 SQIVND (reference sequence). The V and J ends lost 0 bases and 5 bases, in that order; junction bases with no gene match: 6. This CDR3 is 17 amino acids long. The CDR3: CASSIEGTGGVGDTQYF. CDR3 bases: TGTGCCAGTAGTATAGAGGGGACAGGGGGCGTAGGAGATACGCAGTATTTT.

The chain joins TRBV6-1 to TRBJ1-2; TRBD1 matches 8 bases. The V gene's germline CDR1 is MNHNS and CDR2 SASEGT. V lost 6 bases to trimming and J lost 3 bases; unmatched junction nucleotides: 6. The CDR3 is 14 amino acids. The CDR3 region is CASRTGGWDYGYTF. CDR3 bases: TGTGCCAGCAGAACAGGGGGATGGGACTATGGCTACACCTTC.

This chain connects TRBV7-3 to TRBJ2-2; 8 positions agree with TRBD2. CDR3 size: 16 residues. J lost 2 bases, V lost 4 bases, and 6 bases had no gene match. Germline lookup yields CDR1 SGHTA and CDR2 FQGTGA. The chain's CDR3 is CASSYSAGANTGELFF. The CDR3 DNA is TGTGCCAGCAGCTACTCAGCGGGGGCAAACACCGGGGAGCTGTTTTTT.

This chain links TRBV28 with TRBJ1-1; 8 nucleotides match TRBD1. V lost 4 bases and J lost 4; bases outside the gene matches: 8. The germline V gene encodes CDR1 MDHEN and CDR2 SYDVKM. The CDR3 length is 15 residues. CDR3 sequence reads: CASSSPGQGLTEAFF. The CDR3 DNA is TGTGCCAGCAGTTCCCCCGGACAGGGTCTCACTGAAGCTTTCTTT.

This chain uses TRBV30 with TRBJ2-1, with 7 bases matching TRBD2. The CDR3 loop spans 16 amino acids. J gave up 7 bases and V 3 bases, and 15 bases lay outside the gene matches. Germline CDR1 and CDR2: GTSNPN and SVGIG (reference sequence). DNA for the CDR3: TGTGCCTGGAGCCTGCAGCGGGATTGGATTATGAATGAGCAGTTCTTC. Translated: CAWSLQRDWIMNEQFF.

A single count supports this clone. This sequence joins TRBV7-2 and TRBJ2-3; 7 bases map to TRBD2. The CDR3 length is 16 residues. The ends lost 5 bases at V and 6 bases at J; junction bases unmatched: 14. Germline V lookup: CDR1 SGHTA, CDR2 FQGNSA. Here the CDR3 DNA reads TGTGCCAGCAGCCGCACCGGGACTACTCGCTTCGATACGCAGTATTTT. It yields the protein CASSRTGTTRFDTQYF.

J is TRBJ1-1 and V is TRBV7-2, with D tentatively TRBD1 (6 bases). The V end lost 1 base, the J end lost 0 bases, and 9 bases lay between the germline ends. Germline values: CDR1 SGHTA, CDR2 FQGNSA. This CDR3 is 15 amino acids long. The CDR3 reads CASSLGSGVNTEAFF. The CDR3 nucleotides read TGTGCCAGCAGCTTAGGGTCAGGGGTGAACACTGAAGCTTTCTTT. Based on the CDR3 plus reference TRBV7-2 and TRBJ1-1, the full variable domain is GAGVSQSPSNKVTEKGKDVELRCDPISGHTALYWYRQSLGQGLEFLIYFQGNSAPDKSGLPSDRFSAERTGGSVSTLTIQRTQQEDSAVYLCASSLGSGVNTEAFFGQGTRLTVV.

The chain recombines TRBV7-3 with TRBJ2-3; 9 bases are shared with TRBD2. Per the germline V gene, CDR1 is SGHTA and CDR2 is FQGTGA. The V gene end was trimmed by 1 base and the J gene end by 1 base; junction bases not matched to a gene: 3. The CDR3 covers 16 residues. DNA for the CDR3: TGTGCCAGCAGCTTAAATCCTAGCGGGGGCACAGATACGCAGTATTTT. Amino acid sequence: CASSLNPSGGTDTQYF.